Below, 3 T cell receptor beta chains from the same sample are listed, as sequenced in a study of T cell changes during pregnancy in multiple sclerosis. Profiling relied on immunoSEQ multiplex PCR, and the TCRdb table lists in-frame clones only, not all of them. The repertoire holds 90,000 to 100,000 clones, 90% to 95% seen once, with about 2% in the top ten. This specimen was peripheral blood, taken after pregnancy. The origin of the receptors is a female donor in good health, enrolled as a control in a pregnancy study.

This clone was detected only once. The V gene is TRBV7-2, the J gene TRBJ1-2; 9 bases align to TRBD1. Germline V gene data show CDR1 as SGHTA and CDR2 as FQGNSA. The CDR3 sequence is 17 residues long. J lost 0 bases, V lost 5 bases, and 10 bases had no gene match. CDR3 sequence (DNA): TGTGCCAGCAGCGGCGGGACAGGGACCCTAGCTAACTATGGCTACACCTTC. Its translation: CASSGGTGTLANYGYTF. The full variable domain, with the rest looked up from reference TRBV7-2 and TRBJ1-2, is GAGVSQSPSNKVTEKGKDVELRCDPISGHTALYWYRQSLGQGLEFLIYFQGNSAPDKSGLPSDRFSAERTGGSVSTLTIQRTQQEDSAVYLCASSGGTGTLANYGYTFGSGTRLTVV.

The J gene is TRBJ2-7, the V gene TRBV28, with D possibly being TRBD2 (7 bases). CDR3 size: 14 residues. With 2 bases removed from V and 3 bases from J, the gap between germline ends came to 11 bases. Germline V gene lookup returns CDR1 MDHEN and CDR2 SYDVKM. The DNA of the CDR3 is TGTGCCAGCAGTTTAACAGGGACTAACTACGAGCAGTACTTC. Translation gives CASSLTGTNYEQYF.

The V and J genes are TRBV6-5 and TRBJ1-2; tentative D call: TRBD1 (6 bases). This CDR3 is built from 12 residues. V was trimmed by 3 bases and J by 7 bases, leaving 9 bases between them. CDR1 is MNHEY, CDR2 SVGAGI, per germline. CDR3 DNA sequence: TGTGCCAGCAGTTATAGAGGGGGTGGCTACACCTTC. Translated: CASSYRGGGYTF.